The 5 T cell receptor beta chains presented below share a single source sample, sequenced in a study of PD-L1 blockade in urothelial cancer. Documented time point: pretreatment peripheral blood. Clones were sequenced by immunoSEQ multiplex PCR, and TCRdb holds only the in-frame ones, with some missing. The table lists tens of thousands of clones, 90% of them singletons, with around 1.6% in the top ten. Sequencing used PBMCs, obtained around atezolizumab (anti-PD-L1) treatment. The receptor source for this set is a man in his 60s with urothelial cancer.

This chain uses TRBV7-9 with TRBJ2-2, with a tentative D call TRBD2 (6 bases). The CDR3 spans 13 residues. The ends were cut back, 3 bases at V and 8 bases at J, with 10 bases in the middle. In germline, CDR1 is SEHNR, CDR2 FQNEAQ (reference sequence). This CDR3 is CASSLTRPGELFF. DNA for the CDR3: TGTGCCAGCAGCTTGACTAGACCAGGGGAGCTGTTTTTT.

The chain carries TRBV9 and TRBJ1-1; TRBD1 matches at 9 bases. This CDR3 region has 13 residues. Germline V lookup: CDR1 SGDLS, CDR2 YYNGEE. Losses at the gene ends were 1 base for V and 9 bases for J; bases not matched to a gene: 4. The CDR3 loop is CASSVLGQGQAFF. DNA for the CDR3: TGTGCCAGCAGCGTATTGGGACAGGGCCAAGCTTTCTTT.

This CDR3 reads CSVGRQGSYEQYF. For the CDR3, the DNA is TGCAGCGTTGGGCGACAGGGAAGCTACGAGCAGTACTTC. The V and J genes are TRBV29-1 and TRBJ2-7, with 7 bases matching TRBD1. The CDR3 has 13 amino acids. Germline values: CDR1 SQVTM, CDR2 ANQGSEA. V trimming: 4 bases; J trimming: 3 bases; junction bases outside the gene matches: 6.

In nucleotides, the CDR3 is TGTGCCAGCAGCTGGGGGGGGGCTAGACAACTAAACACTGAAGCTTTCTTT. It codes for CASSWGGARQLNTEAFF. This chain uses TRBV7-9 with TRBJ1-1, with TRBD1 as a possible D gene (6 bases). The germline gives CDR1 SEHNR, CDR2 FQNEAQ (reference sequence). The V gene lost 4 bases and the J gene lost 2 bases, with 20 bases spanning the gap. The CDR3 covers 17 residues. Together with reference TRBV7-9 and TRBJ1-1, the CDR3 gives the full variable domain: DTGVSQNPRHKITKRGQNVTFRCDPISEHNRLYWYRQTLGQGPEFLTYFQNEAQLEKSRLLSDRFSAERPKGSFSTLEIQRTEQGDSAMYLCASSWGGARQLNTEAFFGQGTRLTVV.

This chain links TRBV6-5 with TRBJ2-5, with TRBD2 identical over 13 bases. V lost 2 bases and J lost 5; bases outside the gene matches: 5. The CDR3 contains 16 residues. Germline loops: CDR1 MNHEY, CDR2 SVGAGI. The CDR3 spells CASSYPTSGRRETQYF. CDR3 bases: TGTGCCAGCAGTTACCCGACTAGCGGGAGGCGGGAGACCCAGTACTTC.